Listed here is a single TCR beta chain. The data originate from a study of glioma-infiltrating T cells after dendritic cell vaccination. Study-level background: Patients had newly diagnosed or recurrent glioblastoma and received dendritic cell vaccines.

Only patients with spare fresh-frozen tumor and over two years of follow-up were included. Up to roughly 2 ug genomic DNA was used for TCRB CDR3 amplification. Profiling relied on immunoSEQ multiplex PCR, and the TCRdb table lists in-frame clones only, not all of them. The table lists around 96,000 clones, 75% to 85% of them singletons. This clonotype originated in a human donor with glioblastoma. The sequenced sample was blood, obtained before dendritic cell vaccination.

CDR3 sequence (DNA): TGTGCCAGCAATAAAGAGGCTGGGGCCAACGTCCTGACTTTC. It yields the protein CASNKEAGANVLTF. The V call is TRBV6-5, the J call TRBJ2-6, with D unclear. The length of the CDR3 is 14 residues. Deletions cut 7 bases from V and 2 bases from J, with 9 bases between. In germline, CDR1 is MNHEY, CDR2 SVGAGI.